The next 14 T cell receptor beta chains were all read from a single sample in a study of siplizumab effects on memory and regulatory T cells. Generated by immunoSEQ multiplex PCR, the TCRdb table keeps only in-frame clones and is missing some. Among approximately 100,000 clones, around 90% were seen once, and the ten largest hold more than 0.65%. The sequencing sample was made of Tregs sorted from blood. The receptor set was obtained from a human donor in good health.

V gene TRBV19 combines with J gene TRBJ1-4; D is possibly TRBD1 (6 bases). The V gene's germline CDR1 is LNHDA and CDR2 SQIVND (reference sequence). The CDR3 consists of 14 residues. Trimming took 6 bases from V and 4 from J, leaving 12 bases between them. CDR3 bases: TGTGCCAGTAGCCGGGGGCGTCATAATGAAAAACTGTTTTTT. This codes for CASSRGRHNEKLFF.

CDR3 nucleotides: TGTGCCAGCAGTTCCGGACAGGAGACTGAAGCTTTCTTT. This gives the protein CASSSGQETEAFF. The chain recombines TRBV28 with TRBJ1-1, with TRBD1 identical over 7 bases. Germline values: CDR1 MDHEN, CDR2 SYDVKM. CDR3 length: 13 residues. V shed 4 bases, J shed 5 bases, and the junction held 4 bases outside the gene matches.

The V and J genes are TRBV27 and TRBJ2-5; TRBD2 is a possible D gene (7 bases). The CDR3 runs to 16 residues. V lost 6 bases to trimming and J lost 5 bases, with 22 bases between them. Germline loops: CDR1 MNHEY, CDR2 SMNVEV (reference sequence). CDR3: CASRAQYGRGYETQYF. CDR3 DNA: TGTGCCAGCAGGGCCCAGTATGGGAGGGGGTATGAGACCCAGTACTTC.

This sequence joins TRBV30 and TRBJ2-2; 10 bases align to TRBD2. Germline CDR1 GTSNPN, CDR2 SVGIG (reference sequence). There are 14 residues in the CDR3. The trim removed 5 bases at V and 2 bases at J, leaving 2 bases unmatched. The CDR3 protein is CAWGTSANTGELFF. CDR3 DNA sequence: TGTGCCTGGGGGACTAGCGCCAACACCGGGGAGCTGTTTTTT.

This clone showed up just once. J is TRBJ2-7 and V is TRBV6-5; no firm D call. V was trimmed by 2 bases and J by 4 bases, leaving 12 bases between them. Germline loops: CDR1 MNHEY, CDR2 SVGAGI. The CDR3 spans 14 residues. CDR3 DNA sequence: TGTGCCAGCAGTTACACGGTCCGGTCATACGAGCAGTACTTC. As protein: CASSYTVRSYEQYF.

The chain recombines TRBV14 with TRBJ2-2; 9 bases match TRBD2. The junction had 15 bases not matched to a gene; V was cut back by 2 bases and J by 5 bases. The CDR3 extends over 19 amino acids. In germline, CDR1 is SGHDN, CDR2 FVKESK. The CDR3 sequence is CASSQRSGLAGLGTGELFF. CDR3 coding DNA: TGTGCCAGCAGCCAACGAAGTGGGCTAGCGGGACTTGGGACCGGGGAGCTGTTTTTT.

The rearrangement links TRBV7-6 to TRBJ2-5; no clear D gene. The CDR3 is 13 amino acids. Germline lookup yields CDR1 SGHVS and CDR2 FNYEAQ. V was clipped by 4 bases and J by 3 bases, with 9 bases between them. CDR3 sequence reads: CASSSYGEETQYF. The CDR3 DNA follows: TGTGCCAGCAGCTCGTACGGCGAAGAGACCCAGTACTTC.

V usage is TRBV14 and J usage is TRBJ2-7; the D gene is possibly TRBD2 (6 bases). This CDR3 region has 15 residues. From germline, CDR1 is SGHDN and CDR2 FVKESK. The V end lost 5 bases, the J end lost 3 bases, and 17 bases lay between the germline ends. The chain's CDR3 is CASSWGTGVLYEQYF. The CDR3 DNA is TGTGCCAGCAGCTGGGGAACGGGGGTCCTCTACGAGCAGTACTTC.

This clone was found a few times. The V call is TRBV11-1, the J call TRBJ1-1; D possibly corresponds to TRBD1 (6 bases). The CDR3 contains 14 residues. The ends were cut back, 0 bases at V and 5 bases at J, with 10 bases in the middle. Germline V lookup: CDR1 SGHAT, CDR2 FQDESV (reference sequence). The CDR3: CASSLAEGGTEAFF. Written as DNA, the CDR3 is TGTGCCAGCAGCTTAGCGGAGGGGGGGACTGAAGCTTTCTTT. Drawing the rest from reference TRBV11-1 and TRBJ1-1, the complete variable domain is EAEVAQSPRYKITEKSQAVAFWCDPISGHATLYWYRQILGQGPELLVQFQDESVVDDSQLPKDRFSAERLKGVDSTLKIQPAELGDSAMYLCASSLAEGGTEAFFGQGTRLTVV.

This clone was observed once. The chain carries TRBV5-1 and TRBJ2-1, with 11 bases matching TRBD2. The germline V gene has CDR1 SGHRS and CDR2 YFSETQ. This CDR3 has 18 amino acids. V was clipped by 4 bases and J by 8 bases; unmatched bases: 17. The CDR3 is CASSLTNSGGAGVDEQFF. CDR3 sequence (DNA): TGCGCCAGCAGCCTGACGAATAGCGGGGGGGCCGGCGTTGATGAGCAGTTCTTC. The entire variable domain, with the rest obtained from reference TRBV5-1 and TRBJ2-1, is as follows: KAGVTQTPRYLIKTRGQQVTLSCSPISGHRSVSWYQQTPGQGLQFLFEYFSETQRNKGNFPGRFSGRQFSNSRSEMNVSTLELGDSALYLCASSLTNSGGAGVDEQFFGPGTRLTVL.

This chain links TRBV7-3 with TRBJ2-1, with D possibly matching TRBD2 (6 bases). Germline lookup yields CDR1 SGHTA and CDR2 FQGTGA. The CDR3 covers 15 residues. Trimming pared 2 bases from V and 1 base from J, leaving 9 bases between. CDR3 nucleotides: TGTGCCAGCAGCTTATGGGGGGAGTCCTACAATGAGCAGTTCTTC. Translation gives CASSLWGESYNEQFF.

J is TRBJ1-2 and V is TRBV14; unclear D gene. The CDR3 runs to 15 residues. V lost 0 bases to trimming and J lost 7 bases, with 15 bases between them. CDR1 and CDR2 (germline): SGHDN, FVKESK. DNA for the CDR3: TGTGCCAGCAGCCAAGACTCGCGGACTCTAGGTGGCTACACCTTC. Translating gives CASSQDSRTLGGYTF.

The gene calls are TRBV6-5 and TRBJ2-2; D ambiguous. Looked up from germline, CDR1 is MNHEY and CDR2 is SVGAGI. The CDR3 totals 12 residues. Trimming removed 6 bases from V and 2 bases from J, with 4 bases in between. The CDR3 DNA sequence: TGTGCCAGCAGCCAAAACACCGGGGAGCTGTTTTTT. Protein product: CASSQNTGELFF.

This rearrangement joins TRBV5-1 to TRBJ2-2, with a possible D match to TRBD2 (5 bases). V lost 3 bases and J lost 0, with 9 bases in between. Germline V gene sequence: CDR1 SGHRS, CDR2 YFSETQ. This CDR3 has 15 residues. CDR3 residues: CASSSGKTNTGELFF. Written as DNA, the CDR3 is TGCGCCAGCAGCTCCGGGAAAACGAACACCGGGGAGCTGTTTTTT.